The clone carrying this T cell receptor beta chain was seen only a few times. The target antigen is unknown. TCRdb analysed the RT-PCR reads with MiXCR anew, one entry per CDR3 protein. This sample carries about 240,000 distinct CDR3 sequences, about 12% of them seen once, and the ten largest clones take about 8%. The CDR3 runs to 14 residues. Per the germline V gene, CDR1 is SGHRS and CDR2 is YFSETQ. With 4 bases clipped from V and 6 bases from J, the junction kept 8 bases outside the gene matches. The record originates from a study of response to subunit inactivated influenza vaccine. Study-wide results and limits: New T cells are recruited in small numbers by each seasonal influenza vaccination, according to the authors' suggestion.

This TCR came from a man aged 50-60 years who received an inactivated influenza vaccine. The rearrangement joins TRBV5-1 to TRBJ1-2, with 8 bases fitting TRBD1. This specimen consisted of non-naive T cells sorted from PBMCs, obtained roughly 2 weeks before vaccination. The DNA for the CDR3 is TGCGCCAGCAGCCGAAACGGACAGGGTCATGGCTACACCTTC. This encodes CASSRNGQGHGYTF.